A selection of T cell receptor beta chains follows, all from one sample in a study of beta chain features in type 1 diabetes. TCRdb keeps only in-frame clones here, not all; method: immunoSEQ multiplex PCR. The sample gives 300,000 to 400,000 clones, around an eighth of which show up once; about 0.015% is in the top ten. Sample: naive CD4+ T cells from blood. These TCRs come from a woman aged 18 to 35 with type 1 diabetes. Each CDR3 is given with its conserved first and last residue. The order of the fields is V gene, J gene, D gene, clone size, CDR3 protein, CDR3 DNA. D genes are given only for firm matches. Only some rows state a clone size, as once, few, many or a class for expanded clones.

v_gene: TRBV28
j_gene: TRBJ2-2
d_gene: TRBD1
abundance: NA
CDR3aa: CASIPRDRGIGELFF
CDR3nt: TGTGCCAGCATCCCACGGGACAGGGGCATCGGGGAGCTGTTTTTT

v_gene: TRBV27
j_gene: TRBJ1-5
d_gene: NA
abundance: few
CDR3aa: CASSFGGSRPGQPQHF
CDR3nt: TGTGCCAGCAGTTTCGGAGGGAGTCGACCTGGTCAGCCCCAGCATTTT

v_gene: TRBV25-1
j_gene: TRBJ2-3
d_gene: NA
abundance: NA
CDR3aa: CASSGGRTETDTQYF
CDR3nt: TGTGCCAGCAGTGGCGGACGGACAGAAACAGATACGCAGTATTTT

v_gene: TRBV28
j_gene: TRBJ2-2
d_gene: NA
abundance: few
CDR3aa: CASSTTGELFF
CDR3nt: TGTGCCAGCAGTACTACCGGGGAGCTGTTTTTT

v_gene: TRBV7-8
j_gene: TRBJ2-2
d_gene: TRBD2
abundance: NA
CDR3aa: CASSRRLADYTGELFF
CDR3nt: TGTGCCAGCAGCCGCCGACTAGCGGATTACACCGGGGAGCTGTTTTTT

v_gene: TRBV5-1
j_gene: TRBJ2-5
d_gene: TRBD1
abundance: NA
CDR3aa: CASSPSGQGPWETQYF
CDR3nt: TGCGCCAGCAGCCCCAGTGGACAGGGCCCCTGGGAGACCCAGTACTTC

v_gene: TRBV5-4
j_gene: TRBJ1-2
d_gene: NA
abundance: few
CDR3aa: CASSKGQGYGYTF
CDR3nt: TGTGCCAGCAGCAAGGGACAAGGCTATGGCTACACCTTC

v_gene: TRBV27
j_gene: TRBJ2-2
d_gene: TRBD1
abundance: NA
CDR3aa: CASSLWTGGTGELFF
CDR3nt: TGTGCCAGCAGTCTTTGGACAGGGGGGACCGGGGAGCTGTTTTTT

v_gene: TRBV4-1
j_gene: TRBJ1-2
d_gene: TRBD1
abundance: NA
CDR3aa: CASSQDAGGTNYGYTF
CDR3nt: TGCGCCAGCAGCCAAGATGCAGGGGGTACTAACTATGGCTACACCTTC

v_gene: TRBV27
j_gene: TRBJ1-1
d_gene: NA
abundance: few
CDR3aa: CASIGGLNTEAFF
CDR3nt: TGTGCCAGCATAGGCGGGTTGAACACTGAAGCTTTCTTT

v_gene: TRBV18
j_gene: TRBJ1-2
d_gene: NA
abundance: NA
CDR3aa: CASSPWGGNGYTF
CDR3nt: TGTGCCAGCTCACCATGGGGAGGGAATGGCTACACCTTC

v_gene: TRBV11-2
j_gene: TRBJ2-3
d_gene: TRBD1
abundance: NA
CDR3aa: CASSFDRGADTQYF
CDR3nt: TGTGCCAGCAGCTTCGACAGGGGCGCAGATACGCAGTATTTT

v_gene: TRBV2
j_gene: TRBJ2-1
d_gene: TRBD2
abundance: NA
CDR3aa: CASSRSGSGYEQFF
CDR3nt: TGTGCCAGTTCCCGTAGCGGGAGTGGTTATGAGCAGTTCTTC

v_gene: TRBV19
j_gene: TRBJ2-7
d_gene: NA
abundance: NA
CDR3aa: CASSSRAGLIEQYF
CDR3nt: TGTGCCAGTAGCTCTAGGGCAGGACTAATCGAGCAGTACTTC

v_gene: TRBV2
j_gene: TRBJ2-3
d_gene: TRBD2
abundance: few
CDR3aa: CASSSQAPGGRSTQYF
CDR3nt: TGTGCCAGCAGCTCCCAGGCCCCGGGCGGGAGATCAACGCAGTATTTT

v_gene: TRBV7-2
j_gene: TRBJ2-5
d_gene: NA
abundance: few
CDR3aa: CASSRDTFGTQYF
CDR3nt: TGTGCCAGCAGCCGGGACACCTTCGGGACCCAGTACTTC

v_gene: TRBV29-1
j_gene: TRBJ2-1
d_gene: TRBD2
abundance: many
CDR3aa: CRTGGVSYNEQFF
CDR3nt: TGCAGAACGGGGGGTGTTTCCTACAATGAGCAGTTCTTC

v_gene: TRBV7-2
j_gene: TRBJ2-7
d_gene: NA
abundance: few
CDR3aa: CASSFSYEQYF
CDR3nt: TGTGCCAGCAGCTTCAGTTACGAGCAGTACTTC

v_gene: TRBV11-2
j_gene: TRBJ2-3
d_gene: TRBD2
abundance: NA
CDR3aa: CASSPGLAGGIDTQYF
CDR3nt: TGTGCCAGCAGCCCTGGACTAGCGGGAGGGATAGATACGCAGTATTTT

v_gene: TRBV28
j_gene: TRBJ1-5
d_gene: NA
abundance: few
CDR3aa: CASSPPGRGGHF
CDR3nt: TGTGCCAGCAGCCCACCCGGCCGGGGGGGGCATTTT

v_gene: TRBV7-9
j_gene: TRBJ1-5
d_gene: TRBD1
abundance: NA
CDR3aa: CASSLFGGGTEDQPQHF
CDR3nt: TGTGCCAGCAGCTTATTCGGAGGCGGGACAGAAGATCAGCCCCAGCATTTT

v_gene: TRBV23-1
j_gene: TRBJ2-1
d_gene: NA
abundance: many
CDR3aa: CASSQGGSGEQFF
CDR3nt: TGCGCCAGCAGTCAAGGCGGGTCTGGGGAGCAGTTCTTC

v_gene: TRBV9
j_gene: TRBJ2-1
d_gene: TRBD2
abundance: few
CDR3aa: CASRGTSGEVGSYNEQFF
CDR3nt: TGTGCCAGCCGCGGGACTAGCGGGGAGGTCGGCTCCTACAATGAGCAGTTCTTC

v_gene: TRBV28
j_gene: TRBJ2-3
d_gene: NA
abundance: NA
CDR3aa: CASSFPPVDTQYF
CDR3nt: TGTGCCAGCAGTTTTCCCCCGGTAGATACGCAGTATTTT

v_gene: TRBV28
j_gene: TRBJ1-1
d_gene: NA
abundance: NA
CDR3aa: CASTTPRGNTEAFF
CDR3nt: TGTGCCAGCACAACCCCAAGGGGTAACACTGAAGCTTTCTTT

v_gene: TRBV15
j_gene: TRBJ2-3
d_gene: NA
abundance: NA
CDR3aa: CATEERPHSPDTQYF
CDR3nt: TGTGCCACCGAGGAACGACCTCATAGCCCAGATACGCAGTATTTT

v_gene: TRBV9
j_gene: TRBJ2-5
d_gene: TRBD2
abundance: few
CDR3aa: CASSAGTSGGQETQYF
CDR3nt: TGTGCCAGCAGCGCCGGGACTAGCGGGGGACAAGAGACCCAGTACTTC

v_gene: TRBV9
j_gene: TRBJ1-1
d_gene: NA
abundance: few
CDR3aa: CASSARGTTEAFF
CDR3nt: TGTGCCAGCAGCGCCAGGGGCACCACTGAAGCTTTCTTT

v_gene: TRBV11-3
j_gene: TRBJ2-1
d_gene: TRBD2
abundance: NA
CDR3aa: CASSSNSGTSGRAGQFF
CDR3nt: TGTGCCAGCAGCTCCAATTCCGGGACTAGCGGGAGGGCCGGGCAGTTCTTC

v_gene: TRBV29-1
j_gene: TRBJ2-2
d_gene: TRBD1
abundance: few
CDR3aa: CSVEWGQGASTGELFF
CDR3nt: TGCAGCGTTGAATGGGGACAGGGGGCTTCGACCGGGGAGCTGTTTTTT

v_gene: TRBV11-3
j_gene: TRBJ1-1
d_gene: NA
abundance: few
CDR3aa: CASSRGQEAFF
CDR3nt: TGTGCCAGCAGCCGAGGACAGGAAGCTTTCTTT

v_gene: TRBV7-2
j_gene: TRBJ2-3
d_gene: TRBD2
abundance: few
CDR3aa: CASSFRLAGGIDTQYF
CDR3nt: TGTGCCAGCAGCTTCCGACTAGCGGGAGGAATAGATACGCAGTATTTT

v_gene: TRBV6-5
j_gene: TRBJ2-5
d_gene: NA
abundance: NA
CDR3aa: CASSQSETQYF
CDR3nt: TGTGCCAGCAGTCAGTCGGAGACCCAGTACTTC

v_gene: TRBV27
j_gene: TRBJ2-7
d_gene: TRBD1
abundance: few
CDR3aa: CASSQSGGSPYEQYF
CDR3nt: TGTGCCAGCAGCCAATCAGGGGGTTCCCCCTACGAGCAGTACTTC

v_gene: TRBV9
j_gene: TRBJ1-1
d_gene: NA
abundance: few
CDR3aa: CASSPPRGGSTEAFF
CDR3nt: TGTGCCAGCAGCCCCCCCCGGGGGGGTAGCACTGAAGCTTTCTTT

v_gene: TRBV5-4
j_gene: TRBJ1-1
d_gene: TRBD1
abundance: few
CDR3aa: CASSPWTGSTAEAFF
CDR3nt: TGTGCCAGCAGCCCCTGGACAGGGTCGACGGCTGAAGCTTTCTTT

v_gene: TRBV27
j_gene: TRBJ2-7
d_gene: TRBD1
abundance: NA
CDR3aa: CASRQAGQVTYEQYF
CDR3nt: TGTGCCAGCAGACAAGCTGGACAGGTAACCTACGAGCAGTACTTC

v_gene: TRBV7-2
j_gene: TRBJ1-1
d_gene: TRBD1
abundance: NA
CDR3aa: CASSMTGPLNVEAFF
CDR3nt: TGTGCCAGCAGCATGACAGGGCCTCTTAACGTTGAAGCTTTCTTT

v_gene: TRBV30
j_gene: TRBJ2-1
d_gene: TRBD2
abundance: many
CDR3aa: CAWSSGGEQFF
CDR3nt: TGTGCCTGGAGTAGCGGGGGTGAGCAGTTCTTC

v_gene: TRBV2
j_gene: TRBJ2-1
d_gene: TRBD2
abundance: few
CDR3aa: CASTLAGPYNEQFF
CDR3nt: TGTGCCAGTACCCTAGCGGGACCTTACAATGAGCAGTTCTTC